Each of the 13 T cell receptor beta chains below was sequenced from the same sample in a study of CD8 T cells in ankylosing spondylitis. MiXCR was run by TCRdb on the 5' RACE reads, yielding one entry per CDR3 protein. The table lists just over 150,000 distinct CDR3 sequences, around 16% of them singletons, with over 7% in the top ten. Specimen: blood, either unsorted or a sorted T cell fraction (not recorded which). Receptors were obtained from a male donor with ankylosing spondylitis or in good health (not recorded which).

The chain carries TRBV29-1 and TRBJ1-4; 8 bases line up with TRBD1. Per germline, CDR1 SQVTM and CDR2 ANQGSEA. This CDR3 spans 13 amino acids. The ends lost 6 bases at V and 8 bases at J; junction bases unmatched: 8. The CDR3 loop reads CSVRGQDGEKLFF. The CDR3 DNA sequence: TGCAGCGTAAGGGGACAGGATGGGGAAAAACTGTTTTTT.

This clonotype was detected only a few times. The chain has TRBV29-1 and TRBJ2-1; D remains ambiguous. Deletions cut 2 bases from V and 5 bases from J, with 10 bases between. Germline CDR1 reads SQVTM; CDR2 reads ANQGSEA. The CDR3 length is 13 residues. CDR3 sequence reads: CSVESAANNEQFF. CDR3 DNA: TGCAGCGTTGAATCCGCGGCCAACAATGAGCAGTTCTTC.

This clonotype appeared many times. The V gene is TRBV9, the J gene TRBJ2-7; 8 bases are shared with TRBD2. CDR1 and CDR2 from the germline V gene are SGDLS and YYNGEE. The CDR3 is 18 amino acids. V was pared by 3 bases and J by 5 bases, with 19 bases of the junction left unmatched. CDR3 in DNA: TGTGCCAGCAGCGAATGGGATGGTCGAGCGGGAGATTTCGACGAGCAGTACTTC. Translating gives CASSEWDGRAGDFDEQYF. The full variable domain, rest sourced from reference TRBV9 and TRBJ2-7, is DSGVTQTPKHLITATGQRVTLRCSPRSGDLSVYWYQQSLDQGLQFLIQYYNGEERAKGNILERFSAQQFPDLHSELNLSSLELGDSALYFCASSEWDGRAGDFDEQYFGPGTRLTVT.

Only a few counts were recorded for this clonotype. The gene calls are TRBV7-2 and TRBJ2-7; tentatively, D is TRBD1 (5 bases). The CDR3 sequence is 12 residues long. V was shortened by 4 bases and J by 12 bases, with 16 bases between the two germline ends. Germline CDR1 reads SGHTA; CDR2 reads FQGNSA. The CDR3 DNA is TGTGCCAGCAGCTCCTCGACAGTTCGTCCGTACTTC. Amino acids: CASSSSTVRPYF. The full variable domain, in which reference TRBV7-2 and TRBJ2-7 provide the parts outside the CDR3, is GAGVSQSPSNKVTEKGKDVELRCDPISGHTALYWYRQSLGQGLEFLIYFQGNSAPDKSGLPSDRFSAERTGGSVSTLTIQRTQQEDSAVYLCASSSSTVRPYFGPGTRLTVT.

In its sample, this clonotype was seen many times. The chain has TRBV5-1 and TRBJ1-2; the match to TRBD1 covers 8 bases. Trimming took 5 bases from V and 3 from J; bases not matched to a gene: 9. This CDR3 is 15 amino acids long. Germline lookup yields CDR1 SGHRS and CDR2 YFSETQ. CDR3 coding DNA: TGCGCCAGCAGGATCTCAGGGGGCTGGGACTATGGCTACACCTTC. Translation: CASRISGGWDYGYTF.

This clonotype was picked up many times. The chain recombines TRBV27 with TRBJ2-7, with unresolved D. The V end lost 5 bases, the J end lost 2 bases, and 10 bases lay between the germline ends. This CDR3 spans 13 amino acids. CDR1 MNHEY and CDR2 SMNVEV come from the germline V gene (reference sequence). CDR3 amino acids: CASSVGRTYEQYF. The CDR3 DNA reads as TGTGCCAGCAGTGTGGGCCGAACCTACGAGCAGTACTTC.

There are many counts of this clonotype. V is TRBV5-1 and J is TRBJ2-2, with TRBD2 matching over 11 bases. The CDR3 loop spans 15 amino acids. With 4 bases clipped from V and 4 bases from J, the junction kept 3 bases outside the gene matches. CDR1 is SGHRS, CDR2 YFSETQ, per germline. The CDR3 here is CASSPTSGSTGELFF. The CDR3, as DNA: TGCGCCAGCAGCCCCACTAGCGGGAGCACCGGGGAGCTGTTTTTT.

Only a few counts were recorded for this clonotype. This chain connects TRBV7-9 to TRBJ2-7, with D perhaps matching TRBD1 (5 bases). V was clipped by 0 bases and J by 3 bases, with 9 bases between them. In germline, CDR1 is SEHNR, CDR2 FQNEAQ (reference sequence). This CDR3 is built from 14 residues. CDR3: CASSLAGAIYEQYF. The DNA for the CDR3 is TGTGCCAGCAGCTTAGCAGGGGCTATCTACGAGCAGTACTTC.

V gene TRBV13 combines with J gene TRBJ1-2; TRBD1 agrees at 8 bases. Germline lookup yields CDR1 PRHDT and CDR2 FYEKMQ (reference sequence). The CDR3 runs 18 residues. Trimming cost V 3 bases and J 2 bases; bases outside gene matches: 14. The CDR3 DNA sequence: TGTGCCAGCAGCTTCGTCTCCCCCAAGGACAGGGAGAACTATGGCTACACCTTC. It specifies CASSFVSPKDRENYGYTF.

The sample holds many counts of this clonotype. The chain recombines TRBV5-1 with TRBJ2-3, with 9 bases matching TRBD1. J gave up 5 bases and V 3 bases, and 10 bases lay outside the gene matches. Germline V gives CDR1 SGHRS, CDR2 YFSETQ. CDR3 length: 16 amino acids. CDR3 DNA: TGCGCCAGCAGCTCCACAGGGGGCTTACCGGAAGATACGCAGTATTTT. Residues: CASSSTGGLPEDTQYF. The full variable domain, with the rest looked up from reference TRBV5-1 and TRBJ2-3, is KAGVTQTPRYLIKTRGQQVTLSCSPISGHRSVSWYQQTPGQGLQFLFEYFSETQRNKGNFPGRFSGRQFSNSRSEMNVSTLELGDSALYLCASSSTGGLPEDTQYFGPGTRLTVL.

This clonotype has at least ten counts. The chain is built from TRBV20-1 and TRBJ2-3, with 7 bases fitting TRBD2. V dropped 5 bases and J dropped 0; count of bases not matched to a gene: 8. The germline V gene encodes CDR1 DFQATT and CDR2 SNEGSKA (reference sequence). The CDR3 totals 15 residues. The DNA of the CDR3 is TGCAGTGCTCCTCAGCGGGAACCTAGCACAGATACGCAGTATTTT. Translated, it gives CSAPQREPSTDTQYF.

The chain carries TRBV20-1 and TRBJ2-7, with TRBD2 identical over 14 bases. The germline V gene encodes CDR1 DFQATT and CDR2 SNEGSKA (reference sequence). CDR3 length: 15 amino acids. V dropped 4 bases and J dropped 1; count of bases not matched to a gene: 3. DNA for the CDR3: TGCAGTGCTACTGGGACTAGCGGGAGATCCTACGAGCAGTACTTC. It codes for CSATGTSGRSYEQYF.

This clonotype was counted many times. The CDR3 nucleotides are TGTGCCAGCAGTCAGGAGCCCAGGGGACGTTCACCCCTCCACTTT. Its protein product is CASSQEPRGRSPLHF. The chain joins TRBV27 to TRBJ1-6; maybe TRBD1 (6 bases). Trimming pared 5 bases from V and 9 bases from J, leaving 17 bases between. Germline V gene data show CDR1 as MNHEY and CDR2 as SMNVEV (reference sequence). The length of the CDR3 is 15 residues.